This T cell receptor beta chain was sequenced in a study of blood T cell repertoires in COVID-19. A single count supports this clone. Using immunoSEQ multiplex PCR, the repertoire was profiled, and TCRdb retains in-frame clones only, with some absent. Here the sample spans a few hundred thousand clones, more than 75% being singletons. Germline V gene sequence: CDR1 SGHNT, CDR2 YYREEE (reference sequence). The CDR3 runs 12 residues. V lost 0 bases and J lost 8, with 8 bases in between. The sequenced material came from peripheral blood. This TCR was recovered from a woman aged 45 to 65 with acute or convalescent COVID-19. The chain joins TRBV5-4 to TRBJ1-2, with D uncertain. CDR3 region: CASSLDSRGYTF. The CDR3 DNA reads as TGTGCCAGCAGCTTGGACAGTCGAGGCTACACCTTC.